This TCR beta chain was identified in a study of cytomegalovirus exposure and HLA in healthy donors (dated by TCRdb to about 2017). At the level of the whole study: In an earlier analysis of under 750 of the donors, 250 to 350 Gb of sequence data and about 110 million unique TCR beta sequences from 180 million or so T cells were reported. Approximately 310 gigabases of sequencing data and approximately 80 million unique TCR sequences were included in an early release covering about 700 HLA-typed donors. Of the 350 to 450 genotyped donors, 65% to 90% were placed in the genetic ancestry cluster associated with self-reported Caucasian donors. The aim of the study was to test whether cataloging public T cell receptors could identify signatures of past pathogen exposure. Using immunosequencing, the study profiled T cell repertoires from around 680 subjects and related those repertoires to cytomegalovirus serostatus. In addition to the first cohort of approximately 670 subjects, a separate validation cohort of over 90 different subjects was used. To predict cytomegalovirus infection status, the study combined high-throughput TCR immunosequencing, statistical association of individual TCRs with disease status, and machine learning. To study patterns of TCR occurrence, a later analysis re-analyzed previously published TCR beta repertoires from several hundred donors and added high-resolution HLA genotyping. Rather than using new phenotypic data, the later analysis identified candidate immune exposures from TCR beta sequences and from how often those sequences occurred across donors. An earlier analysis of more than 450 of the donors used high-throughput TCR beta sequencing to judge whether each TCR beta V gene segment behaved as functional or pseudogenic. Donor age, sex, ethnicity and CMV serostatus were compiled together with the repertoire data. In a later genetic analysis, genome-wide SNP genotypes for about three fifths of the 666 donors were used, and that subset was treated as a discovery cohort. All discovery cohort repertoires had been generated on a single sequencing platform. Class I and class II HLA loci were covered by the typing at four-digit resolution. The number of donors typed differed by locus, with 629-630 for A, B, C, DRB1 and DQB1, roughly 520 for DQA1, approximately 570 for DPA1, and around 450 for DPB1. A handful of DR-DQ haplotypes were handled as single units for association and clustering because linkage in the cohort was strong. Across some 400 genotyped donors of the cohort, an average of roughly 230,000 unique TCR beta nucleotide sequences per donor were sequenced, and roughly 20% of those sequences were non-productive. General findings and caveats noted by the study authors: Specific HLA alleles were associated with more than 15,000 TCR beta sequences at a false discovery rate of 0.05 in a later analysis. A group of highly shared sequence variants was considered likely to be a technical artifact of the sequencing pipeline. A later analysis found that HLA-associated TCR beta chains were more clonally expanded and had lower generation probabilities than equally common non-associated chains. The presence/absence analyses assumed that sequencing depth was roughly uniform across donors, and that assumption may not be true. A further reported finding was that TCR beta sequences accurately predicted the HLA-A and HLA-B alleles for most subjects in the first cohort. In this cohort, only TCR beta chains were sequenced, and detectable features were limited by the absence of alpha or paired-chain data. A later analysis found that TCR association rates varied across HLA loci, with DRB1 alleles showing the most associated TCRs and HLA-C alleles the fewest. An earlier analysis of 587 of the donors showed that most TCR beta V segments appeared in productive rearrangements either about 90% or about 30% of the time, which broadly matched IMGT annotations. In vitro tests confirmed that a few of the cytomegalovirus-associated TCR beta chains recognize cytomegalovirus antigens. Because some donors lacked HLA typing at each locus, the association tests relied only on the typed subset. Some IMGT-functional V segments, including TRBV6-2 and TRBV6-3, could not be distinguished by the 87-base-pair reads and were therefore excluded. Most CMV-associated TCR beta chains appeared to be HLA-restricted in a later analysis, and the HLA associations seemed to be driven largely by CMV exposure. When HLA alleles, especially DR and DQ, strongly co-occurred, attributing TCR associations to individual alleles was difficult. A later analysis reported that several top co-occurrence clusters appeared linked to parvovirus B19, influenza, CMV and Epstein-Barr virus. It was suggested by the authors that the approach could potentially be generalized to other disease states and immunological phenotypes. Correlated functional status among segregating V segments might reflect linkage disequilibrium, but an unknown experimental factor could not be ruled out. For the cohort, immune exposure information was limited to CMV serostatus. A later genetic analysis reported fewer N-insertions in productive TCRs among donors in an Asian-associated ancestry cluster than the roughly 700-donor mean. Because counts were too low, about 18 rarely observed V segments, including chromosome 9 orphons, were excluded from the earlier analysis of 587 of the donors. In a later genetic analysis, a missense DCLRE1C variant was associated with V-gene and J-gene trimming of TCR beta chains, and the association was replicated in an independent cohort. The study gave a list of some 150 TCR beta chains associated with cytomegalovirus. While some public TCRs were present in many individuals, most TCR sequences turned up only very rarely across donors. The classifier was reported to diagnose cytomegalovirus status with high specificity and sensitivity in both the original cohort and the validation cohort.

Via the germline V gene (reference sequence), CDR1 is MNHEY and CDR2 SMNVEV. The CDR3 sequence holds 14 residues, the cysteine and phenylalanine included. CDR3 DNA only is kept here, 42 bases in frame from base 1. From V the trimming removes 5 bases and from J it removes 10 bases, while the gene matches leave 10 bases of the junction unaccounted for. The cohort consisted of fewer than 700 healthy bone marrow donors. At the time of sampling, every cohort member was nominally healthy, though immune exposures that went unrecorded were likely present. The donor was CMV seronegative and belonged to the group of more than 300 seronegative cohort members. Every donor gave a peripheral blood sample, and the peripheral blood mononuclear cells from that sample were used for TCR beta sequencing. The Qiagen DNeasy Blood Extraction Kit was used to extract genomic DNA from the blood cell samples. The library came from the immunoSEQ multiplex PCR assay. For the multiplex PCR, a mixture combining 60 forward primers for TCR Vbeta segments and 13 reverse primers for TCR Jbeta segments was used. The CDR3 region of rearranged TCR beta genes was amplified from genomic DNA by a multiplex PCR assay. Amplified TCR beta libraries were sequenced as 87-base-pair reads on the Illumina HiSeq System. The study's own analysis went as follows. Across the 500 to 850 repertoires, a later analysis counted tens of millions of unique TCR beta chains, 9.5 million to 12 million of which were shared by at least two donors. Raw reads were error-corrected and collapsed into unique sequences with a nearest-neighbor algorithm that merged closely related sequences to remove PCR and sequencing errors. Alignment of CDR3 sequences to IMGT reference sequences was used to assign V, D and J gene segments. Each retained sequence needed at least a six-nucleotide match to both a V gene segment and a J gene segment. A rearrangement was called productive if the CDR3 had no stop codons and remained in frame with V and J, and every other rearrangement was called non-productive. Following IMGT convention, CDR3 was defined as the stretch from the second conserved V-encoded cysteine up to the conserved J-encoded phenylalanine. The earlier analysis of some 600 of the donors excluded sequences that lacked an unambiguous match to a single V gene segment. In an earlier analysis of some 590 of the donors, V segments were called functional above 56.7% productive rearrangements and were called segregating when the between-donor standard deviation exceeded 5%. A statistical classification framework was built to diagnose cytomegalovirus status from the catalog of TCR beta chain sequences. A later analysis assigned V and J genes by comparing TCR nucleotide sequences with IMGT/GENE-DB human TR gene sequences. In a later analysis, CDR3 sequences and most-parsimonious VDJ recombination scenarios were assigned using the TCRdist pipeline. A later analysis defined each TCR beta chain by its CDR3 amino acid sequence plus V-gene family, and excluded reads lacking a unique V-gene family. A later analysis removed over 500 highly shared, low-generation-probability nucleotide sequences to deal with suspected cross-contamination and a sequencing artifact. In a later analysis, a clonal expansion index for each public chain was calculated from normalized within-repertoire ranks of inferred template counts. In a later analysis, generation probabilities were computed with a VDJ recombination model fitted to out-of-frame rearrangements, and the resulting probabilities were checked against IGoR. Hypergeometric tests were used in a later analysis to score TCR-TCR, TCR-HLA and TCR-CMV co-occurrence, with a repertoire-size bias correction applied to the TCR pairs. To estimate false discovery rates, a later analysis permuted the HLA or CMV assignments 20 times. In a later analysis, co-occurring TCRs were grouped with DBSCAN, and TCRdist sequence similarity was added when clustering was performed within HLA-allele-positive subsets. Repertoires with fewer than 30,000 or more than 120,000 public chains, plus five repertoires with anomalous nucleotide sharing, were excluded from co-occurrence clustering. TCRdb's version of the immuneACCESS table is confined to in-frame rearrangements and falls short of the full clone set. An unresolved V gene accounts for under half of the shortfall where checked; the remainder is of unknown origin. The V and J calls and the clone size are those of that table, but D and trimming were determined from the DNA. The sample table records 100,000 to 150,000 clones; around 81% of these occur just once. 0.7% of the sample lies in the top ten.

This clone was seen a single time. Its antigen has not been determined. No quality values exist for individual bases; no much larger clone is one base distant. Sequenced: PBMCs. The rearrangement joined TRBV27 to TRBJ1-1; TRBD1 lines up with 10 middle nucleotides. The source of this sequence is a man in his late teens or twenties in good health and CMV-seronegative. The CDR3 here reads CASSGRDRGFPAFF. The base sequence is TGTGCCAGCAGTGGCCGGGACAGGGGATTTCCAGCTTTCTTT.